The 12 T cell receptor beta chains presented below share a single source sample, sequenced in a study of cytomegalovirus exposure and HLA in healthy donors. Profiled with immunoSEQ multiplex PCR; TCRdb holds only in-frame clones, not every one. The sample shows 150,000 to 160,000 clones, roughly 84% of them seen only once. The specimen was PBMCs. Receptors were obtained from a human donor in good health.

This chain connects TRBV27 to TRBJ2-7; 9 bases map to TRBD1. V shed 2 bases, J shed 2 bases, and the junction held 4 bases outside the gene matches. The germline gives CDR1 MNHEY, CDR2 SMNVEV (reference sequence). This CDR3 is 15 amino acids long. This chain's CDR3 is CASSLGTGSTYEQYF. The CDR3 bases are TGTGCCAGCAGTTTAGGGACAGGGAGCACCTACGAGCAGTACTTC.

The chain couples TRBV6-1 to TRBJ1-4; the D is unclear. The CDR3 spans 12 residues. The V end was cut by 2 bases, the J end by 8 bases, with 6 bases between. Per germline, CDR1 MNHNS and CDR2 SASEGT. CDR3 sequence reads: CASSEWAEKLFF. CDR3 nucleotide sequence: TGTGCCAGCAGTGAATGGGCCGAAAAACTGTTTTTT.

This clone was observed a single time. The V call is TRBV2, the J call TRBJ1-3; D is unclear. There are 16 residues in the CDR3. In germline, CDR1 is SNHLY, CDR2 FYNNEI. Trimming shortened V by 2 bases and J by 1 base, and 12 bases separated the two germline ends. The CDR3 coding sequence is TGTGCCAGCAGTGAAAAATGGGCCGCGTCTGGAAACACCATATATTTT. As protein: CASSEKWAASGNTIYF.

The chain has TRBV7-3 and TRBJ2-1; the match to TRBD2 covers 9 bases. Germline V gives CDR1 SGHTA, CDR2 FQGTGA. CDR3 length: 16 residues. The junction had 6 bases not matched to a gene; V was cut back by 5 bases and J by 1 base. The CDR3 DNA reads TGTGCCAGCAGCCCGGGACTAGCTGGGTCCTACAATGAGCAGTTCTTC. It specifies CASSPGLAGSYNEQFF.

The rearrangement uses TRBV11-2 and TRBJ2-2, with 7 positions matching TRBD1. From germline, CDR1 is SGHAT and CDR2 FQNNGV. The CDR3 is made up of 15 amino acids. With V trimmed by 3 bases and J by 5 bases, 6 bases remained unmatched. The CDR3 region is CASSLGQLFTGELFF. CDR3 DNA sequence: TGTGCCAGCAGCTTGGGACAGCTCTTTACCGGGGAGCTGTTTTTT.

The V gene is TRBV27, the J gene TRBJ2-3; D might be TRBD2 (5 bases). Looked up from germline, CDR1 is MNHEY and CDR2 is SMNVEV (reference sequence). V lost 6 bases and J lost 4, with 14 bases in between. The CDR3 loop spans 14 amino acids. DNA for the CDR3: TGTGCCAGCAGCGGACTGGTGGTAGCAGATACGCAGTATTTT. Protein sequence: CASSGLVVADTQYF.

CDR3 coding DNA: TGTGCCAGCAGCGACATGACAGGGAAGCAGTTCTTC. Residues: CASSDMTGKQFF. V is TRBV9 and J is TRBJ2-1; 7 bases agree with TRBD1. Germline V gene sequence: CDR1 SGDLS, CDR2 YYNGEE. The CDR3 has 12 amino acids. Trimming at V came to 3 bases and at J to 11 bases, leaving 5 bases not matched to a gene.

The chain is built from TRBV15 and TRBJ1-1, with 7 bases fitting TRBD1. CDR1 is LNHNV and CDR2 is YYDKDF in the germline V gene (reference sequence). V was clipped by 6 bases and J by 5 bases; unmatched bases: 3. This CDR3 region has 12 residues. CDR3 sequence (DNA): TGTGCCACCAGGACAGGGTATACTGAAGCTTTCTTT. Translated, it gives CATRTGYTEAFF.

The chain joins TRBV9 to TRBJ1-1; possibly TRBD1 for D (5 bases). V was shortened by 6 bases and J by 0 bases, with 9 bases between the two germline ends. The germline CDR1 and CDR2 sequences are SGDLS and YYNGEE. This CDR3 comprises 13 residues. CDR3 coding DNA: TGTGCCAGCAATACAGGCATGAACACTGAAGCTTTCTTT. Translated: CASNTGMNTEAFF.

The chain combines TRBV5-6 with TRBJ2-7; 14 nucleotides match TRBD2. Germline assignment: CDR1 SGHDT and CDR2 YYEEEE. This CDR3 has 16 residues. V was pared by 1 base and J by 6 bases, with 6 bases of the junction left unmatched. For the CDR3, the DNA is TGTGCCAGCAGCTTGTGGACTAGCGGGAGGAGCGGCGAGCAGTACTTC. This sequence encodes CASSLWTSGRSGEQYF.

The chain recombines TRBV27 with TRBJ2-1; a possible D gene is TRBD2 (5 bases). This CDR3 region has 15 residues. CDR1 is MNHEY, CDR2 SMNVEV, per germline (reference sequence). Trimming removed 4 bases at V and 5 bases at J, with 15 bases between. CDR3 loop: CASSSRATGHNEQFF. In nucleotides, the CDR3 is TGTGCCAGCAGTTCGAGGGCCACTGGACACAATGAGCAGTTCTTC.

The rearrangement joins TRBV7-9 to TRBJ2-7; 8 bases fit TRBD2. Germline V lookup: CDR1 SEHNR, CDR2 FQNEAQ (reference sequence). V dropped 0 bases and J dropped 1; count of bases not matched to a gene: 8. The CDR3 extends over 17 amino acids. In DNA, the CDR3 is TGTGCCAGCAGCTTAGCGCTCGTTCGGGGGGGTTCCTACGAGCAGTACTTC. It is translated as CASSLALVRGGSYEQYF.